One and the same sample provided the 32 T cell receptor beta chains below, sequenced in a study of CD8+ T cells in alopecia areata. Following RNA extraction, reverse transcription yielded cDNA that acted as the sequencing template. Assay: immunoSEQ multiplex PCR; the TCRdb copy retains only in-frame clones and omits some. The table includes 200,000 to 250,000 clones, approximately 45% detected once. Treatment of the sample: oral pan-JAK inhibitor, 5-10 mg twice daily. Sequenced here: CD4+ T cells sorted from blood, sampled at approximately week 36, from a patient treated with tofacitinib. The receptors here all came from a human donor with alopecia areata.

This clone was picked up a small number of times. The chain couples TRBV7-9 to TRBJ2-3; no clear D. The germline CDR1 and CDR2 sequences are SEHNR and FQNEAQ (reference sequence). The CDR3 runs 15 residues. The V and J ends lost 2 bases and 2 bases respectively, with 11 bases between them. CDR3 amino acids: CASSLLGQITDTQYF. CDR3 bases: TGTGCCAGCAGCTTATTGGGCCAAATCACAGATACGCAGTATTTT.

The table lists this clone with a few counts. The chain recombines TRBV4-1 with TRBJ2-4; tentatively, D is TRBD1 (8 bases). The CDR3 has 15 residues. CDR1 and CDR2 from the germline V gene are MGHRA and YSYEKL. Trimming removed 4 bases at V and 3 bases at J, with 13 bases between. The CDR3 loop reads CASSREGQDKNIQYF. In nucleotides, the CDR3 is TGCGCCAGCAGCCGGGAGGGACAGGACAAAAACATTCAGTACTTC.

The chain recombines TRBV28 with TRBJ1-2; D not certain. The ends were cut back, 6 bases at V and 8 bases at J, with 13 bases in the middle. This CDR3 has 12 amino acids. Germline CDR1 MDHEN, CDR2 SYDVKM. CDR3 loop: CASSRSPRGYTF. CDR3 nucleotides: TGTGCCAGCAGCCGTAGCCCGAGGGGCTACACCTTC.

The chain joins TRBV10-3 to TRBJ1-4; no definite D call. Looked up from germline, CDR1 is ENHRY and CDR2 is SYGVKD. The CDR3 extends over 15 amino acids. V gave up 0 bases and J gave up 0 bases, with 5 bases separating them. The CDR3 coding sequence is TGTGCCATCAGTGAGTCGTCACCAACTAATGAAAAACTGTTTTTT. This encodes CAISESSPTNEKLFF.

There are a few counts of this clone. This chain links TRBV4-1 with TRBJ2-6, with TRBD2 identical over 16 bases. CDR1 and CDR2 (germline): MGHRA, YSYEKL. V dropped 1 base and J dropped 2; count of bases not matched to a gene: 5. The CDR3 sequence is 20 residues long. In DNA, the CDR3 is TGCGCCAGCAGCCAAGGGGGGACTAGCGGGAGGGCCGCTGGGGCCAACGTCCTGACTTTC. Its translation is CASSQGGTSGRAAGANVLTF.

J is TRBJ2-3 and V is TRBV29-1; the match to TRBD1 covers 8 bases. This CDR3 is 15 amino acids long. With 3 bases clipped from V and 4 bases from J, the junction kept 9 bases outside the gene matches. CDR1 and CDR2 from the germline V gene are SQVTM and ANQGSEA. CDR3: CSVEGRGPGADTQYF. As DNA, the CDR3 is TGCAGCGTTGAGGGCAGGGGGCCAGGTGCAGATACGCAGTATTTT.

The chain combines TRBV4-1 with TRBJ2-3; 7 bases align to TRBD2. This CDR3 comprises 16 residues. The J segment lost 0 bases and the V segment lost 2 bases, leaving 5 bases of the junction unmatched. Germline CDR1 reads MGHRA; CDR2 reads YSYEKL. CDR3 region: CASSQRSGASTDTQYF. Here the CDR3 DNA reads TGCGCCAGCAGCCAAAGAAGCGGGGCTAGCACAGATACGCAGTATTTT.

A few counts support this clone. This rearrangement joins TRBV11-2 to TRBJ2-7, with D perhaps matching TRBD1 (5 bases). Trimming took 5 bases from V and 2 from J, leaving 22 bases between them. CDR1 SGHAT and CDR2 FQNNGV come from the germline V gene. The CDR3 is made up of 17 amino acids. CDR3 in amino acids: CASSPLSGALTTYEQYF. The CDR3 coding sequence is TGTGCCAGCAGCCCGCTTAGTGGGGCCCTAACAACCTACGAGCAGTACTTC.

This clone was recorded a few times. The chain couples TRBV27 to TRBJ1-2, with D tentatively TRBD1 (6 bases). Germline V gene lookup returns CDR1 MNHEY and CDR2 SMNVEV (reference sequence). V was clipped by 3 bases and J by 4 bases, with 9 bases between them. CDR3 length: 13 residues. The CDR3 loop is CASSFTGSYGYTF. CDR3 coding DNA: TGTGCCAGCAGTTTCACAGGGAGCTATGGCTACACCTTC.

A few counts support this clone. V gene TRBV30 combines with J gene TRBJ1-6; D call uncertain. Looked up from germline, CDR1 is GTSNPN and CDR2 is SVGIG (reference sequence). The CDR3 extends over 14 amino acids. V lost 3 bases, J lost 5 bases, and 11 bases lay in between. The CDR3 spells CAWRPTSNNSPLHF. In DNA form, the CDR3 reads TGTGCCTGGAGACCGACAAGCAATAATTCACCCCTCCACTTT.

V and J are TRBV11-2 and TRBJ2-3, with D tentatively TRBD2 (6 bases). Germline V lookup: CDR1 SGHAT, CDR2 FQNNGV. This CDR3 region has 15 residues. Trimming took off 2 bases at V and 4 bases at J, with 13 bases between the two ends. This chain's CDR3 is CASSLRGGKADTQYF. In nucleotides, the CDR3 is TGTGCCAGCAGCTTAAGGGGCGGGAAGGCAGATACGCAGTATTTT. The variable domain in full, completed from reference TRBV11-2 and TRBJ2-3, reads EAGVAQSPRYKIIEKRQSVAFWCNPISGHATLYWYQQILGQGPKLLIQFQNNGVVDDSQLPKDRFSAERLKGVDSTLKIQPAKLEDSAVYLCASSLRGGKADTQYFGPGTRLTVL.

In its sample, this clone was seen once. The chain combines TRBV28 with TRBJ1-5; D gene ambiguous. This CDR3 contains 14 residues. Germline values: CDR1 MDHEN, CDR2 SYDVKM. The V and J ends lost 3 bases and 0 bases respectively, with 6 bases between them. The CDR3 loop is CASSLVHSNQPQHF. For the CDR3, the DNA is TGTGCCAGCAGTTTGGTTCATAGCAATCAGCCCCAGCATTTT.

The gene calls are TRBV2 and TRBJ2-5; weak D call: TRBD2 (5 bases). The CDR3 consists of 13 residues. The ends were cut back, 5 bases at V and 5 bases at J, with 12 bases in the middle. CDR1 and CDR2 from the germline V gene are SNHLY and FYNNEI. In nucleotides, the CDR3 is TGTGCCAGCAGTAGCAGAAGGAGGGAGACCCAGTACTTC. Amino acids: CASSSRRRETQYF.

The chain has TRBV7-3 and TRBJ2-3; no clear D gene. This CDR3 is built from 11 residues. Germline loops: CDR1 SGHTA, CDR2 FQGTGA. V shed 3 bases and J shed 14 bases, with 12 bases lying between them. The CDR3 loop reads CASSLGLGLYF. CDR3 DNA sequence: TGTGCCAGCAGCTTGGGCCTAGGCTTGTATTTT.

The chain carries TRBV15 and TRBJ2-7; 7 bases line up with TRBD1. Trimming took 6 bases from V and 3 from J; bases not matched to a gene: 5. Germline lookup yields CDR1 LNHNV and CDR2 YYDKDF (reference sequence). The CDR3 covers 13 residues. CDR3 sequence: CATRAGTDYEQYF. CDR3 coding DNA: TGTGCCACCAGAGCCGGGACAGACTACGAGCAGTACTTC.

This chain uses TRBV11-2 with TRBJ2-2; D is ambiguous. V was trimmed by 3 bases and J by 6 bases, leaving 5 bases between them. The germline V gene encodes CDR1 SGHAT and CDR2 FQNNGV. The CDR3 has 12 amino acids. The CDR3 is CASSFGAGELFF. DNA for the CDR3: TGTGCCAGCAGCTTTGGGGCCGGGGAGCTGTTTTTT.

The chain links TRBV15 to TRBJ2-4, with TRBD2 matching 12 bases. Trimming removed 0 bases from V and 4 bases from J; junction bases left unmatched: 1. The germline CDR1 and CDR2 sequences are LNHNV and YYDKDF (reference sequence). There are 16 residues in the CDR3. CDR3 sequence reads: CATSRDLAGGKNIQYF. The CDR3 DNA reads TGTGCCACCAGCAGAGATCTAGCGGGAGGGAAAAACATTCAGTACTTC.

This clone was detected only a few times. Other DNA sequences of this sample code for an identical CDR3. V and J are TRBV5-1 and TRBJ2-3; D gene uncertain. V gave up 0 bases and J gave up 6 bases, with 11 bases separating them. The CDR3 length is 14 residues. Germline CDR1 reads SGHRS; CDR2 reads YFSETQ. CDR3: CASSLGLQTDTQYF. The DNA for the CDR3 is TGCGCCAGCAGCTTGGGACTGCAAACGGATACGCAGTATTTT. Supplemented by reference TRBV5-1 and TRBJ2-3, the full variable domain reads KAGVTQTPRYLIKTRGQQVTLSCSPISGHRSVSWYQQTPGQGLQFLFEYFSETQRNKGNFPGRFSGRQFSNSRSEMNVSTLELGDSALYLCASSLGLQTDTQYFGPGTRLTVL.

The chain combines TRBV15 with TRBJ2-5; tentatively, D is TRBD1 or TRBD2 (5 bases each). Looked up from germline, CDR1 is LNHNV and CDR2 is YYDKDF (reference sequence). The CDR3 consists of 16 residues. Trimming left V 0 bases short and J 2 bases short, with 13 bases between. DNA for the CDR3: TGTGCCACCAGCAGAGATGGTTGGGGACGGCAAGAGACCCAGTACTTC. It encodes CATSRDGWGRQETQYF.

CDR3 sequence reads: CAWARRGSYEQYF. For the CDR3, the DNA is TGTGCCTGGGCCCGCAGGGGGTCCTACGAGCAGTACTTC. The chain joins TRBV30 to TRBJ2-7, with 7 bases identical to TRBD1. This CDR3 region has 13 residues. Germline V CDR1 and CDR2: GTSNPN, SVGIG (reference sequence). The V segment lost 5 bases and the J segment 1 base; nucleotides outside the gene matches: 5. The entire variable domain, with the rest obtained from reference TRBV30 and TRBJ2-7, is as follows: SQTIHQWPATLVQPVGSPLSLECTVEGTSNPNLYWYRQAAGRGLQLLFYSVGIGQISSEVPQNLSASRPQDRQFILSSKKLLLSDSGFYLCAWARRGSYEQYFGPGTRLTVT.

DNA of the CDR3: TGTGCCAGCAGCGGCCTCTCCGATACGCAGTATTTT. As protein: CASSGLSDTQYF. This chain uses TRBV27 with TRBJ2-3, with D uncertain. CDR1 is MNHEY and CDR2 is SMNVEV in the germline V gene (reference sequence). Trimming left V 6 bases short and J 6 bases short, with 10 bases between. The CDR3 spans 12 residues.

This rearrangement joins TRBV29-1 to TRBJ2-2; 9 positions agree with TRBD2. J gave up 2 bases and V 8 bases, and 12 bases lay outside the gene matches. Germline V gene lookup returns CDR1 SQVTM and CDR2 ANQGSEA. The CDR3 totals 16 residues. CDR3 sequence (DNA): TGCAGCACCACTAGCGGGCTTGGGGGCAACACCGGGGAGCTGTTTTTT. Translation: CSTTSGLGGNTGELFF.

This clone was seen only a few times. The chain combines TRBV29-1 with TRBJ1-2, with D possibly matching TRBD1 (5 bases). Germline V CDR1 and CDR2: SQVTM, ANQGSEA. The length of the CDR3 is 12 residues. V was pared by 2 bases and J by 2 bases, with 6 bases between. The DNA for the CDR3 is TGCAGCGTTGAAAAGGGGAACTATGGCTACACCTTC. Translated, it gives CSVEKGNYGYTF.

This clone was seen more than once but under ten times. As DNA, the CDR3 is TGCAGCGTTGAAGATCTGTCAGGGGTTACCGGGGAGCTGTTTTTT. Translating gives CSVEDLSGVTGELFF. V usage is TRBV29-1 and J usage is TRBJ2-2; maybe TRBD1 (6 bases). The germline V and J ends were trimmed by 0 bases and 5 bases, with 13 bases remaining between them. Germline V gene sequence: CDR1 SQVTM, CDR2 ANQGSEA. The CDR3 extends over 15 amino acids.

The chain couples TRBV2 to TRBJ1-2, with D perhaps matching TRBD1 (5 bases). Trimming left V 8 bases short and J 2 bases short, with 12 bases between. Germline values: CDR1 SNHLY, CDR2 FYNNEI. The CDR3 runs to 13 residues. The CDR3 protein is CASQRGLNYGYTF. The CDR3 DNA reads TGTGCCAGCCAGCGGGGGTTAAACTATGGCTACACCTTC.

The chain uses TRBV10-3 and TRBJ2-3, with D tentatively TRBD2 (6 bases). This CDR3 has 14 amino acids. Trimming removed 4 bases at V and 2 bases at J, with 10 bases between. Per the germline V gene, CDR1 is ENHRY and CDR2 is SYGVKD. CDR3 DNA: TGTGCCATCAGTGTGCGGCGGGACACAGATACGCAGTATTTT. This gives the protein CAISVRRDTDTQYF.

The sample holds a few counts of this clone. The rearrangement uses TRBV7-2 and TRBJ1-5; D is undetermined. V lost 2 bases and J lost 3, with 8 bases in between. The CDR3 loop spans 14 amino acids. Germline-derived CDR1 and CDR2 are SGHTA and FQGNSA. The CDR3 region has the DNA TGTGCCAGCAGCTTAATGGACTACAATCAGCCCCAGCATTTT. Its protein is CASSLMDYNQPQHF.

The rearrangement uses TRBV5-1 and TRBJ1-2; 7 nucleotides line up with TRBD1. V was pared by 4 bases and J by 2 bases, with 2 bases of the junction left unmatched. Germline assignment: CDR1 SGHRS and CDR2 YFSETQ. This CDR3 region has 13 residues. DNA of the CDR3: TGCGCCAGCAGCCCGGGACAGAACTATGGCTACACCTTC. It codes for CASSPGQNYGYTF.

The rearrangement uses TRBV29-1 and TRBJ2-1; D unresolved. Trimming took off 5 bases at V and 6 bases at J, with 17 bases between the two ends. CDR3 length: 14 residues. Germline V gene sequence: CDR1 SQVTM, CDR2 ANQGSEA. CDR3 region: CSVQQSLPSNEQFF. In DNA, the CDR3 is TGCAGCGTTCAGCAGTCTCTGCCCTCCAATGAGCAGTTCTTC.

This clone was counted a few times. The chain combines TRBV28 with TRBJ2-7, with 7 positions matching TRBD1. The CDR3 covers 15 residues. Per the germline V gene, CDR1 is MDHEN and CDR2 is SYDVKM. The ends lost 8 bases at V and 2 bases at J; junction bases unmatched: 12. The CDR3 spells CASAFRDRKTYEQYF. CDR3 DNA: TGTGCCAGCGCCTTCCGGGACAGAAAAACCTACGAGCAGTACTTC.

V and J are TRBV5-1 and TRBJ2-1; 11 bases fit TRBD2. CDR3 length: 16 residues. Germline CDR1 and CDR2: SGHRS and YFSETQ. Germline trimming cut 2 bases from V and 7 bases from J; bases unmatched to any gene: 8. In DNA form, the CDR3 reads TGCGCCAGCAGCTTATCCGGGACTAGCGGCACGAATGAGCAGTTCTTC. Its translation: CASSLSGTSGTNEQFF.

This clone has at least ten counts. Here the CDR3 reads CASSPGRGTEAFF. In DNA, the CDR3 is TGCGCCAGCAGCCCGGGACGTGGGACTGAAGCTTTCTTT. The chain employs TRBV4-3 and TRBJ1-1, with a tentative D call TRBD1 (5 bases). The CDR3 is made up of 13 amino acids. V shed 4 bases and J shed 5 bases, with 11 bases lying between them. Germline values: CDR1 LGHNA, CDR2 YSLEER.